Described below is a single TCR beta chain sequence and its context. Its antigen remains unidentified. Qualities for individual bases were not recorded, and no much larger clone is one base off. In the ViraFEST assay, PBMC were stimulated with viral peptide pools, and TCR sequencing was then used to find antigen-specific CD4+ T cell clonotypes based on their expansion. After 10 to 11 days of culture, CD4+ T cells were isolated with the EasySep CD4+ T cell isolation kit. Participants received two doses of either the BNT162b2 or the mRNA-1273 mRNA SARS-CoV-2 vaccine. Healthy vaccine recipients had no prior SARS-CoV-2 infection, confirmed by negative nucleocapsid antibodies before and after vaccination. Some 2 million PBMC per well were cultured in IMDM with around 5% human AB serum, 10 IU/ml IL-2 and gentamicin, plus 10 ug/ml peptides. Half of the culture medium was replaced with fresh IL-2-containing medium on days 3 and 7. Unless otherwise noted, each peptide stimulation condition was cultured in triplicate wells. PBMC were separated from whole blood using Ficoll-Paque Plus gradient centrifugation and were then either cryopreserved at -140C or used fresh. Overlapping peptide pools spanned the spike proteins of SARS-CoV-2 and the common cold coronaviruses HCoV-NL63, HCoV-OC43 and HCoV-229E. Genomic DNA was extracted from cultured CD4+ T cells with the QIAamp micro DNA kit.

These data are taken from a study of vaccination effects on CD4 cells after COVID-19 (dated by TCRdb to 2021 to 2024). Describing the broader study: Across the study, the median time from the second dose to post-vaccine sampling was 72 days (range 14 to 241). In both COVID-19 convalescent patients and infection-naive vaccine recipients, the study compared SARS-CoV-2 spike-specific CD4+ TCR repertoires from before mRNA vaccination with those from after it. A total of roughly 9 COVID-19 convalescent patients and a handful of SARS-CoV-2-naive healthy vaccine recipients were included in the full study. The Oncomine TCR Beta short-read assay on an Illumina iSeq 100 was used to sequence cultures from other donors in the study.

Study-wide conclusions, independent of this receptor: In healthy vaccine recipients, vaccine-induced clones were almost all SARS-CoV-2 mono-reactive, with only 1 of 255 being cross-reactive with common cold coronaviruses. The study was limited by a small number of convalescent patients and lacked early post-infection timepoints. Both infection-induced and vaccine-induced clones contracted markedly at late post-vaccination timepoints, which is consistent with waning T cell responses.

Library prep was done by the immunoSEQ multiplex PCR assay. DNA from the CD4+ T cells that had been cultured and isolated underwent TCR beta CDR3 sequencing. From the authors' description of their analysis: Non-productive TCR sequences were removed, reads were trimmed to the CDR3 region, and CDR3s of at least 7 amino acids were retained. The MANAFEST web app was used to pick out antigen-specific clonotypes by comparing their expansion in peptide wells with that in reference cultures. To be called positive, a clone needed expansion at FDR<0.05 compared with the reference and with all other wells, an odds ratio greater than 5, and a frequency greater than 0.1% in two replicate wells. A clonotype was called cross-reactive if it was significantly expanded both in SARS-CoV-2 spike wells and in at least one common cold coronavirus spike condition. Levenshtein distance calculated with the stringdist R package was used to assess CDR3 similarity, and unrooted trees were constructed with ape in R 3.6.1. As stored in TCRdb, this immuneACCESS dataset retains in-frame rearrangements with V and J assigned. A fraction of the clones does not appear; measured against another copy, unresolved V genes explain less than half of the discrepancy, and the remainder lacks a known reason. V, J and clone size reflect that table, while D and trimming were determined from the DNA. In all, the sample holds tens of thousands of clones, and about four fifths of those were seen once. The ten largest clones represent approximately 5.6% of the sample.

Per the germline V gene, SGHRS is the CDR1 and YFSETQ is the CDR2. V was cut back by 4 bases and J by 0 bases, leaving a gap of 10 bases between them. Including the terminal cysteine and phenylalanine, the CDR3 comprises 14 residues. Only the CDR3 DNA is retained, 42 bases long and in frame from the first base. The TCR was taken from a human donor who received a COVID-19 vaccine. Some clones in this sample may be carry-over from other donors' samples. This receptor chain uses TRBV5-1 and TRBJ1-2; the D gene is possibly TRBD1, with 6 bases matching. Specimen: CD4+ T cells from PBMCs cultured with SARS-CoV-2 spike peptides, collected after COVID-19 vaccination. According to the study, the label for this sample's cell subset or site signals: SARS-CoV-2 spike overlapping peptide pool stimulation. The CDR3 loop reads CASSGGQTNYGYTF. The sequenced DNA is TGCGCCAGCAGCGGCGGACAGACTAACTATGGCTACACCTTC.